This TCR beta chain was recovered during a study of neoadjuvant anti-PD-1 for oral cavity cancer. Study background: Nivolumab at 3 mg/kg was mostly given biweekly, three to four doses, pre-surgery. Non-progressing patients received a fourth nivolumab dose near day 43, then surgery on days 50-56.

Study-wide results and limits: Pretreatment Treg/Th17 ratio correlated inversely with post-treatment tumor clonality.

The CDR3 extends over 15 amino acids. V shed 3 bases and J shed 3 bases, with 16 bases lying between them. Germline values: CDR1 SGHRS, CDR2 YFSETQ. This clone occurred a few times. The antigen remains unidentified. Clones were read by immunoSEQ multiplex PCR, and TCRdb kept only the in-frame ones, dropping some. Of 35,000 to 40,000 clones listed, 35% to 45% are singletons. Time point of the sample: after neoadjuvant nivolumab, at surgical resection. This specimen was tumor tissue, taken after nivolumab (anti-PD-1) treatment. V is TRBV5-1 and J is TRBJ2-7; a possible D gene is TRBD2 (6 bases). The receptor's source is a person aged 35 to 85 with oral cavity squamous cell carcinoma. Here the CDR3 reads CASSYGTDFLYEQYF. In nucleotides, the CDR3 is TGCGCCAGCAGCTACGGGACTGACTTCCTCTACGAGCAGTACTTC. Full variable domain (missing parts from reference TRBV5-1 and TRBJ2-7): KAGVTQTPRYLIKTRGQQVTLSCSPISGHRSVSWYQQTPGQGLQFLFEYFSETQRNKGNFPGRFSGRQFSNSRSEMNVSTLELGDSALYLCASSYGTDFLYEQYFGPGTRLTVT.